Listed below are T cell receptor beta chains from one sample, sequenced in a study of CD4 T cells in relation to SARS-CoV-2 and coronaviruses. Measured with immunoSEQ multiplex PCR; TCRdb has only the in-frame clones, and not every one. The sample carries about 55,000 clones, 86% recorded once. Sequencing was carried out using memory CD4+ T cells from PBMCs. The receptors were sampled from a human donor in good health. Both conserved end residues are part of each CDR3. The D gene is left open where the match is weak. Only part of the rows carry a size: once, few, many, or a class if the clone is expanded.

J | size | V | D | CDR3 | DNA
TRBJ2-3 | . | TRBV7-9 | . | CASSAHRVVRTDTQYF | TGTGCCAGCAGCGCGCACAGGGTCGTTAGGACAGATACGCAGTATTTT
TRBJ2-2 | . | TRBV28 | TRBD2 | CASSTSGRSYTGELFF | TGTGCCAGCAGTACTAGCGGGAGGAGTTACACCGGGGAGCTGTTTTTT
TRBJ2-2 | . | TRBV3-1/TRBV3-2 | . | CASSQDWSGQAELFF | TGTGCCAGCAGCCAAGATTGGAGCGGACAAGCGGAGCTGTTTTTT
TRBJ2-7 | . | TRBV7-9 | . | CASSLVRGSSEQYF | TGTGCCAGCAGCTTAGTTAGGGGCTCTTCCGAGCAGTACTTC
TRBJ1-6 | . | TRBV5-1 | . | CASSLAGGGNSPLHF | TGCGCCAGCAGCTTGGCCGGCGGAGGTAATTCACCCCTCCACTTT
TRBJ2-5 | . | TRBV12-2 | . | CASRLAKRGQETQYF | TGTGCAAGTCGCTTAGCTAAGAGGGGGCAAGAGACCCAGTACTTC
TRBJ2-6 | . | TRBV11-2 | TRBD1 | CASSPGGSGANVLTF | TGTGCCAGCAGCCCAGGGGGCTCTGGGGCCAACGTCCTGACTTTC
TRBJ1-2 | . | TRBV18 | . | CATTDVLGGYTF | TGTGCCACCACCGACGTACTCGGTGGCTACACCTTC
TRBJ1-5 | . | TRBV6-5 | TRBD1 | CASSPGTANQPQHF | TGTGCCAGCAGTCCAGGGACAGCCAATCAGCCCCAGCATTTT
TRBJ2-7 | once | TRBV14 | . | CASSQDPGWKQYF | TGTGCCAGCAGCCAAGATCCAGGTTGGAAGCAGTACTTC
TRBJ1-5 | . | TRBV19 | . | CASKDTGNSNQPQHF | TGTGCCAGTAAAGATACGGGGAATAGCAATCAGCCCCAGCATTTT
TRBJ2-3 | . | TRBV5-1 | TRBD1 | CASSLGRRTGGYTDTQYF | TGCGCCAGCAGCTTGGGAAGAAGGACAGGGGGTTACACAGATACGCAGTATTTT
TRBJ2-5 | . | TRBV2 | TRBD1 | CASSLGGTGNPSQYF | TGTGCCAGCAGCCTAGGGGGGACAGGCAACCCAAGCCAGTACTTC
TRBJ2-2 | . | TRBV7-9 | . | CASSPTRGTQNTGELFF | TGTGCCAGCAGCCCCACGCGAGGGACACAGAACACCGGGGAGCTGTTTTTT
TRBJ2-5 | . | TRBV18 | . | CASSPNRQETQYF | TGTGCCAGCTCACCAAACAGGCAAGAGACCCAGTACTTC
TRBJ2-1 | . | TRBV11-3 | . | CASSLGASANEQFF | TGTGCCAGCAGCTTAGGAGCTAGCGCCAATGAGCAGTTCTTC
TRBJ2-3 | . | TRBV6-1 | . | CACRPGPTSTDTQYF | TGTGCCTGCCGTCCGGGACCCACCAGCACAGATACGCAGTATTTT
TRBJ2-3 | once | TRBV5-6 | . | CASSLGQTLRTDTQYF | TGTGCCAGCAGCTTGGGGCAAACCCTACGCACAGATACGCAGTATTTT
TRBJ1-3 | . | TRBV27 | . | CASSLSSQGSGNTIYF | TGTGCCAGCAGTTTATCTTCACAGGGCTCTGGAAACACCATATATTTT
TRBJ1-1 | few | TRBV6-5 | . | CASSYESGNTEAFF | TGTGCCAGCAGTTATGAGTCAGGGAACACTGAAGCTTTCTTT
TRBJ2-1 | . | TRBV14 | . | CASSQGPGQFF | TGTGCCAGCAGCCAAGGGCCGGGGCAGTTCTTC
TRBJ2-1 | . | TRBV27 | . | CASSFGRTGNEQFF | TGTGCCAGCAGTTTCGGACGGACCGGGAATGAGCAGTTCTTC
TRBJ2-1 | . | TRBV3-1/TRBV3-2 | TRBD2 | CASSQSGTSLNEQFF | TGTGCCAGCAGCCAATCCGGGACTAGCCTTAATGAGCAGTTCTTC
TRBJ1-4 | few | TRBV11-2 | . | CASSFAGNVNEKLFF | TGTGCCAGCAGCTTCGCGGGGAACGTTAATGAAAAACTGTTTTTT
TRBJ2-5 | . | TRBV5-1 | . | CASSRVQQSGETQYF | TGCGCCAGCAGTCGAGTTCAGCAGAGCGGAGAGACCCAGTACTTC
TRBJ2-3 | . | TRBV4-2 | . | CASSQRLGSTDTQYF | TGTGCCAGCAGCCAAAGACTAGGGAGCACAGATACGCAGTATTTT
TRBJ2-3 | once | TRBV28 | . | CASSLGKYLSTDTQYF | TGTGCCAGCAGTTTGGGGAAATACCTTAGCACAGATACGCAGTATTTT
TRBJ2-6 | . | TRBV9 | . | CASSFHRSSGANVLTF | TGTGCCAGCAGCTTTCACAGATCCTCTGGGGCCAACGTCCTGACTTTC
TRBJ1-2 | . | TRBV28 | . | CASSLTVSGAGGYTF | TGTGCCAGCAGTCTTACCGTATCCGGGGCGGGTGGCTACACCTTC
TRBJ2-4 | . | TRBV19 | . | CASSPQGFVKNIQYF | TGTGCCAGTAGTCCACAGGGATTTGTCAAAAACATTCAGTACTTC
TRBJ1-5 | . | TRBV6-6 | . | CASEDKHSNQPQHF | TGTGCCAGCGAAGATAAACATAGCAATCAGCCCCAGCATTTT